This TCR beta chain was captured in a study of blood T cells in healthy people across ages. Looking at the study overall: Researchers report that template switching captured about one barcoded beta molecule per two T cells. Study-level results: Older individuals had lower TCR beta diversity per million T cells (the decline was roughly linear). It was the long-lived donors that had more naive CD4+ cells and higher diversity than aged donors.

Germline V lookup: CDR1 MNHNY, CDR2 SVGAGI (reference sequence). This CDR3 has 14 residues. Total RNA amounts of at least 6 micrograms were extracted per sample. Alongside a J-beta primer mix, a sample-barcoded 5' primer served in a second PCR lasting roughly 6 to 11 cycles. TCRdb itself ran the 5' RACE reads through MiXCR, one entry per CDR3 protein. The sample yields about 770,000 distinct CDR3 sequences, 40% to 50% seen once. Comments on this clonotype: Antigen specificity is unknown.

Sequencing used blood. V is TRBV6-6 and J is TRBJ2-1; 10 positions agree with TRBD1. The J call may be faulty, since TRBJ2-7 better matches the DNA end. This TCR was sampled from a man in his sixties in good health. CDR3 sequence reads: CASSVTGGWDEQYF. The DNA for the CDR3 is TGTGCCAGCAGTGTGACAGGGGGCTGGGATGAGCAGTACTTC.